The sequence of this T cell receptor beta chain was determined in a study of blood T cell repertoires in COVID-19. The V segment lost 6 bases and the J segment 5 bases; nucleotides outside the gene matches: 8. Per germline, CDR1 SGHVS and CDR2 FQNEAQ. This CDR3 region has 15 residues. The assay was immunoSEQ multiplex PCR, and TCRdb's table has in-frame clones only and misses some. The table records 200,000 to 250,000 clones, 75% to 85% of them present only once. The receptor was isolated from a woman aged 25 to 39 with COVID-19, enrolled during active disease. Sequencing used peripheral blood. The V gene is TRBV7-8, the J gene TRBJ2-7, with TRBD1 matching 12 bases. The CDR3 sequence is CASSLTGTGGNEQYF. The DNA for the CDR3 is TGTGCCAGCAGTCTTACCGGGACAGGGGGCAACGAGCAGTACTTC.